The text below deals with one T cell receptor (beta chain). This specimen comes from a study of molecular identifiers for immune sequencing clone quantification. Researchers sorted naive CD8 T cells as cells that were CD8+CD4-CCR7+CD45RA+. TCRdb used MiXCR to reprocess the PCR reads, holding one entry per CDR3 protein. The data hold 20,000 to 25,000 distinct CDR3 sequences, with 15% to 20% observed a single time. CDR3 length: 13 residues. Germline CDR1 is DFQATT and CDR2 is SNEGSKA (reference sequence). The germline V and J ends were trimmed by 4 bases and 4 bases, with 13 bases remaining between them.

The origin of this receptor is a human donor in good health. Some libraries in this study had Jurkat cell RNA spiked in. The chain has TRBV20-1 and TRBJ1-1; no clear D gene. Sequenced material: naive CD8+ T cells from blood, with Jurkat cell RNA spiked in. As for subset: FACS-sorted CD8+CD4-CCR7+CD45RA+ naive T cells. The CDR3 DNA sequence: TGCAGTGCTACCCGGGTTTACGGCACTGAAGCTTTCTTT. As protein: CSATRVYGTEAFF.